A single sample gave rise to the 12 T cell receptor beta chains below, sequenced in a study of cytomegalovirus exposure and HLA in healthy donors. Sequenced by immunoSEQ multiplex PCR; TCRdb stores in-frame clones only, minus some. Of under 150,000 clones listed, approximately 84% are singletons. The sample comprised PBMCs. The source of these receptors is a woman between 25 and 40 years old in good health and CMV-seronegative.

J is TRBJ2-7 and V is TRBV6-1; a possible D gene is TRBD1 (5 bases). Looked up from germline, CDR1 is MNHNS and CDR2 is SASEGT. The CDR3 runs 16 residues. Deletions cut 4 bases from V and 4 bases from J, with 20 bases between. This chain's CDR3 is CASSGQDWGTPYEQYF. Written as DNA, the CDR3 is TGTGCCAGCAGTGGGCAAGACTGGGGCACTCCTTACGAGCAGTACTTC.

The V call is TRBV7-2, the J call TRBJ2-4; 9 positions agree with TRBD2. V dropped 0 bases and J dropped 13; count of bases not matched to a gene: 7. This CDR3 has 14 amino acids. CDR1 SGHTA and CDR2 FQGNSA come from the germline V gene. The DNA for the CDR3 is TGTGCCAGCAGCTTAGCGGCCCTAGCGGGGTCCCAGTACTTC. Translated, it gives CASSLAALAGSQYF.

This chain joins TRBV2 and TRBJ2-5; 11 bases match TRBD2. CDR1 is SNHLY and CDR2 is FYNNEI in the germline V gene. The ends lost 6 bases at V and 4 bases at J; junction bases unmatched: 7. This CDR3 has 15 amino acids. This chain's CDR3 is CASRIAGGPIETQYF. The CDR3 DNA follows: TGTGCCAGCAGGATAGCGGGGGGGCCGATAGAGACCCAGTACTTC.

This clone has ten or more counts. V gene TRBV6-5 combines with J gene TRBJ2-7, with D hard to call. This CDR3 comprises 15 residues. Germline V gene sequence: CDR1 MNHEY, CDR2 SVGAGI. Trimming stripped 2 bases from V and 2 bases from J, with 13 bases between. For the CDR3, the DNA is TGTGCCAGCAGTTACACGACGGGTGAAACCTACGAGCAGTACTTC. This gives the protein CASSYTTGETYEQYF.

The chain joins TRBV5-4 to TRBJ2-3; a weak D match, TRBD1 (6 bases). The ends were cut back, 2 bases at V and 5 bases at J, with 15 bases in the middle. Looked up from germline, CDR1 is SGHNT and CDR2 is YYREEE (reference sequence). CDR3 length: 15 amino acids. This CDR3 reads CASSFQGTPEDTQYF. The CDR3, as DNA: TGTGCCAGCAGCTTTCAGGGGACGCCGGAAGATACGCAGTATTTT.

V and J are TRBV10-2 and TRBJ1-1; D is undetermined. V shed 0 bases and J shed 4 bases, with 6 bases lying between them. The CDR3 totals 13 residues. CDR1 and CDR2 from the germline V gene are WSHSY and SAAADI. CDR3: CASSESRGTEAFF. CDR3 nucleotide sequence: TGCGCCAGCAGTGAGTCGAGAGGCACTGAAGCTTTCTTT.

The V and J genes are TRBV29-1 and TRBJ2-7, with 8 bases fitting TRBD2. Germline CDR1 is SQVTM and CDR2 is ANQGSEA. After removal of 3 bases from V and 6 bases from J, the junction contained 10 bases not matched to a gene. The length of the CDR3 is 14 residues. The CDR3 protein is CSVELRGAGGEQYF. CDR3 bases: TGCAGCGTTGAGCTCAGGGGCGCGGGGGGCGAGCAGTACTTC.

V gene TRBV16 combines with J gene TRBJ1-3; TRBD1 is a possible D gene (5 bases). Trimming left V 3 bases short and J 5 bases short, with 11 bases between. CDR3 length equals 14 residues. CDR1 is KGHSY, CDR2 FQNENV, per germline. CDR3 bases: TGTGCCAGCAGCCACGGGACTTTGAGAAACACCATATATTTT. It is translated as CASSHGTLRNTIYF.

The chain combines TRBV7-2 with TRBJ2-2, with D perhaps TRBD1 (6 bases). The CDR3 is made up of 14 amino acids. The V end was cut by 3 bases, the J end by 7 bases, with 12 bases between. CDR1 is SGHTA and CDR2 is FQGNSA in the germline V gene. This CDR3 reads CASSLLQGFGELFF. In DNA, the CDR3 is TGTGCCAGCAGCTTGCTACAGGGTTTCGGGGAGCTGTTTTTT.

This clone was detected only once. This sequence joins TRBV10-1 and TRBJ1-1; no definite D call. Germline V CDR1 and CDR2: WNHNN, SYGVQD (reference sequence). V was clipped by 8 bases and J by 5 bases, with 15 bases between them. This CDR3 comprises 13 residues. Here the CDR3 DNA reads TGCGCCAGCCAGAAGTCTTTTATTACTGAAGCTTTCTTT. Translating gives CASQKSFITEAFF.

This chain joins TRBV7-2 and TRBJ1-4; D gene uncertain. The CDR3 runs to 15 residues. CDR1 and CDR2 (germline): SGHTA, FQGNSA. Trimming stripped 2 bases from V and 0 bases from J, with 7 bases between. The CDR3 region is CASSLKLATNEKLFF. In nucleotides, the CDR3 is TGTGCCAGCAGCTTAAAGCTAGCAACTAATGAAAAACTGTTTTTT. Looking up the rest from reference TRBV7-2 and TRBJ1-4 gives the full variable domain: GAGVSQSPSNKVTEKGKDVELRCDPISGHTALYWYRQSLGQGLEFLIYFQGNSAPDKSGLPSDRFSAERTGGSVSTLTIQRTQQEDSAVYLCASSLKLATNEKLFFGSGTQLSVL.

The rearrangement links TRBV11-3 to TRBJ1-5; TRBD1 might be the D (5 bases). CDR1 SGHNT and CDR2 YENEEA come from the germline V gene. The CDR3 extends over 13 amino acids. The ends were cut back, 6 bases at V and 3 bases at J, with 9 bases in the middle. CDR3 residues: CASRGPDNQPQHF. In DNA form, the CDR3 reads TGTGCCAGCAGGGGGCCGGACAATCAGCCCCAGCATTTT.